This TCR beta chain was recovered during a study of T cell changes during pregnancy in multiple sclerosis. Only one count was recorded for this clone. Unmatched junction bases numbered 8, after V lost 4 bases and J lost 7 bases. This CDR3 has 14 residues. The germline CDR1 and CDR2 sequences are SGDLS and YYNGEE. Assay: immunoSEQ multiplex PCR; the TCRdb copy retains only in-frame clones and omits some. The profile shows some 80,000 clones, approximately 94% of them singletons. The sample was peripheral blood, taken in the third trimester of pregnancy. This chain connects TRBV9 to TRBJ1-5; 7 bases line up with TRBD1. The receptor was isolated from a female donor with multiple sclerosis, enrolled in a pregnancy study. The CDR3 here is CASSTWDSPQPQHF. CDR3 bases: TGTGCCAGCAGCACCTGGGACAGCCCACAGCCCCAGCATTTT.